Listed here are 16 T cell receptor beta chains from one sample, sequenced in a study of cytomegalovirus exposure and HLA in healthy donors. The PCR was carried out with 60 Vbeta primers and 13 Jbeta primers. Assay used: immunoSEQ multiplex PCR; TCRdb lists only in-frame clones, some missing. This sample has approximately 160,000 clones; around 75% occur once, and the top ten carry 2.5% to 3%. The material sequenced was PBMCs. These receptors all come from a woman in her forties or fifties in good health and CMV-seropositive.

This rearrangement joins TRBV27 to TRBJ1-3; 7 bases line up with TRBD1. J gave up 3 bases and V 5 bases, and 4 bases lay outside the gene matches. In germline, CDR1 is MNHEY, CDR2 SMNVEV (reference sequence). The CDR3 spans 14 residues. CDR3 nucleotides: TGTGCCAGCAGTGCAAGACAGGGTGGAAACACCATATATTTT. Translating it yields CASSARQGGNTIYF.

This chain uses TRBV6-1 with TRBJ1-1; no definite D call. The CDR3 length is 11 residues. Germline V gives CDR1 MNHNS, CDR2 SASEGT. V dropped 10 bases and J dropped 0 bases, with 6 bases sitting between them. Here the CDR3 reads CATLLNTEAFF. The CDR3 DNA sequence: TGTGCCACCTTGTTGAACACTGAAGCTTTCTTT.

The chain links TRBV5-4 to TRBJ2-5; 13 bases agree with TRBD2. J gave up 0 bases and V 3 bases, and 2 bases lay outside the gene matches. In germline, CDR1 is SGHNT, CDR2 YYREEE (reference sequence). The CDR3 has 16 residues. The CDR3 nucleotides read TGTGCCAGCAGCTCGACTAGCGGGGGGTACCAAGAGACCCAGTACTTC. Translation gives CASSSTSGGYQETQYF.

The chain carries TRBV6-1 and TRBJ2-2; 10 nucleotides line up with TRBD1. The CDR3 covers 14 residues. The junction had 4 bases not matched to a gene; V was cut back by 7 bases and J by 5 bases. Germline V CDR1 and CDR2: MNHNS, SASEGT. CDR3 loop: CASKRDRGTGELFF. The DNA of the CDR3 is TGTGCCAGCAAAAGGGACAGGGGAACCGGGGAGCTGTTTTTT.

The chain uses TRBV29-1 and TRBJ2-5; TRBD2 might be the D (6 bases). The DNA end is more similar to TRBJ2-7, so the J call may be wrong. This CDR3 spans 13 amino acids. Germline V gene sequence: CDR1 SQVTM, CDR2 ANQGSEA. CDR3 sequence: CSVESGDPYEQYF. The CDR3 DNA reads as TGCAGCGTTGAGTCGGGGGATCCCTACGAGCAGTACTTC.

This sequence joins TRBV6-4 and TRBJ2-7, with a tentative D call TRBD1 (6 bases). Germline CDR1 reads MRHNA; CDR2 reads SNTAGT. V gave up 4 bases and J gave up 3 bases, with 10 bases separating them. The CDR3 sequence is 13 residues long. The CDR3 loop is CASSVKDSYEQYF. The CDR3 DNA reads TGTGCCAGCAGTGTTAAGGACAGCTACGAGCAGTACTTC.

This clone appeared a few times. This chain connects TRBV5-8 to TRBJ1-4; D remains ambiguous. This CDR3 has 15 amino acids. V was pared by 4 bases and J by 4 bases, with 14 bases between. Germline CDR1 reads SGHTS; CDR2 reads YDEGEE. The CDR3 coding sequence is TGTGCCAGCAGCCCTCACGGGTCCTTTAATGAAAAACTGTTTTTT. Its translation is CASSPHGSFNEKLFF.

The V and J genes are TRBV7-9 and TRBJ1-3; D remains ambiguous. V lost 6 bases and J 0 bases, leaving 12 bases between the germline ends. This CDR3 contains 15 residues. Per germline, CDR1 SEHNR and CDR2 FQNEAQ (reference sequence). In DNA form, the CDR3 reads TGTGCCAGCAGTTTTATCGATAGCTCTGGAAACACCATATATTTT. Translated, it gives CASSFIDSSGNTIYF.

The chain uses TRBV5-6 and TRBJ1-1; D uncertain. The CDR3 covers 11 residues. Trimming removed 5 bases from V and 8 bases from J, with 10 bases in between. Germline-derived CDR1 and CDR2 are SGHDT and YYEEEE. This chain's CDR3 is CASSSGLEAFF. Written as DNA, the CDR3 is TGTGCCAGCAGTTCTGGACTCGAAGCTTTCTTT.

A few counts support this clone. The chain joins TRBV10-2 to TRBJ1-2; TRBD1 aligns across 7 bases. Germline-derived CDR1 and CDR2 are WSHSY and SAAADI. The CDR3 totals 13 residues. J gave up 8 bases and V 5 bases, and 8 bases lay outside the gene matches. The CDR3 loop reads CASSYRGGSGYTF. The CDR3 DNA is TGCGCCAGCAGTTACAGGGGTGGGAGCGGCTACACCTTC.

DNA for the CDR3: TGTGCCAGCAGCTTCAGCTCCTACAATGAGCAGTTCTTC. Translated, it gives CASSFSSYNEQFF. The chain links TRBV11-2 to TRBJ2-1; D uncertain. The V end lost 3 bases, the J end lost 0 bases, and 3 bases lay between the germline ends. The CDR3 has 13 residues. The germline CDR1 and CDR2 sequences are SGHAT and FQNNGV.

This chain connects TRBV9 to TRBJ1-5, with 7 positions matching TRBD1. V lost 4 bases to trimming and J lost 4 bases; unmatched junction nucleotides: 8. This CDR3 is built from 15 residues. Germline CDR1 and CDR2: SGDLS and YYNGEE. CDR3 nucleotides: TGTGCCAGCAGCAGAGACGGACAGGTAAATCAGCCCCAGCATTTT. Translation gives CASSRDGQVNQPQHF.

The chain uses TRBV5-4 and TRBJ1-2; TRBD1 matches at 10 bases. Losses at the gene ends were 3 bases for V and 5 bases for J; bases not matched to a gene: 4. Per the germline V gene, CDR1 is SGHNT and CDR2 is YYREEE (reference sequence). The CDR3 has 14 residues. The CDR3 coding sequence is TGTGCCAGCAGCTCCCCGGGACAGGGGTATGGCTACACCTTC. Its translation is CASSSPGQGYGYTF.

This rearrangement joins TRBV27 to TRBJ1-2, with 7 bases aligning to TRBD1. J was trimmed by 7 bases and V by 0 bases; bases with no gene match: 5. Germline CDR1 MNHEY, CDR2 SMNVEV (reference sequence). This CDR3 has 14 amino acids. CDR3 loop: CASSLSGGGGGYTF. CDR3 nucleotides: TGTGCCAGCAGTTTATCAGGAGGGGGCGGTGGCTACACCTTC.

In its sample, this clone was seen once. This rearrangement joins TRBV5-1 to TRBJ2-7; perhaps TRBD1 as D (6 bases). The CDR3 spans 13 residues. With 6 bases removed from V and 6 bases from J, the gap between germline ends came to 16 bases. Germline CDR1 and CDR2: SGHRS and YFSETQ. Written as DNA, the CDR3 is TGCGCCAGCACAACGACAGGCTTGGGCGAGCAGTACTTC. Translating gives CASTTTGLGEQYF.

The chain employs TRBV20-1 and TRBJ1-4, with D uncertain. From germline, CDR1 is DFQATT and CDR2 SNEGSKA (reference sequence). CDR3 length: 11 residues. V was trimmed by 5 bases and J by 8 bases, leaving 9 bases between them. The CDR3: CSALGREKLFF. CDR3 bases: TGCAGTGCTCTTGGGAGGGAAAAACTGTTTTTT.